This T cell receptor beta chain stems from a study of T-cell reconstitution after alpha-beta-depleted transplantation in children. The J segment lost 5 bases and the V segment lost 0 bases, leaving 8 bases of the junction unmatched. The CDR3 is 15 residues long. Germline CDR1 and CDR2: DFQATT and SNEGSKA (reference sequence). A TCRbeta library incorporating unique molecular identifiers was prepared. TCRdb passed the PCR reads through MiXCR, listing each CDR3 protein once. Of over 550,000 distinct CDR3 sequences in the sample, about 10% were seen once. The TCR was taken from a human donor who donated a stem cell graft to a child with acute myeloid leukemia. The sequenced sample was PBMCs from the stem cell graft donor, obtained from the stem cell graft. The chain has TRBV20-1 and TRBJ2-5; 8 bases are a match to TRBD2. CDR3 bases: TGCAGTGCTAGAGAGTTTTACGGGAGGGGGGAGACCCAGTACTTC. It codes for CSAREFYGRGETQYF.